This T cell receptor (beta chain) is drawn from a study of beta chain features in type 1 diabetes. Study results and limitations: Patients with type 1 diabetes showed fewer VDJ junction insertions and more deletions. Here, the possible influence of HLA type (on TCRB rearrangement) remained unresolved. Across all four CD4+ subsets, people with type 1 diabetes showed modestly shorter TCRB CDR3s.

The entirety of the isolated RNA underwent reverse transcription, so expressed TCRB transcripts were sequenced. Assay used: immunoSEQ multiplex PCR; TCRdb lists only in-frame clones, some missing. Seen here are about 640,000 clones, around an eighth observed once, and the top ten hold more than 0.095%. Trimming cost V 5 bases and J 3 bases; bases outside gene matches: 8. The CDR3 spans 16 residues. Germline lookup yields CDR1 MNHEY and CDR2 SMNVEV (reference sequence). This clone was counted only a few times. The antigen is unknown. Donors underwent one heparinised blood draw, 90 to 150 mL on average. Based on CD45RO/CCR7/CD25/CD127/CD95/CD27, CD4+ regulatory, stem cell-like memory, naive and central memory cells were sorted.

The TCR was taken from a man under 40 with type 1 diabetes. The sample taken for sequencing was naive CD4+ T cells from blood. This chain uses TRBV27 with TRBJ2-1; 9 nucleotides line up with TRBD2. The CDR3 nucleotides read TGTGCCAGCAGTCCATATAGCGGGGGACACTACAATGAGCAGTTCTTC. Its protein is CASSPYSGGHYNEQFF.